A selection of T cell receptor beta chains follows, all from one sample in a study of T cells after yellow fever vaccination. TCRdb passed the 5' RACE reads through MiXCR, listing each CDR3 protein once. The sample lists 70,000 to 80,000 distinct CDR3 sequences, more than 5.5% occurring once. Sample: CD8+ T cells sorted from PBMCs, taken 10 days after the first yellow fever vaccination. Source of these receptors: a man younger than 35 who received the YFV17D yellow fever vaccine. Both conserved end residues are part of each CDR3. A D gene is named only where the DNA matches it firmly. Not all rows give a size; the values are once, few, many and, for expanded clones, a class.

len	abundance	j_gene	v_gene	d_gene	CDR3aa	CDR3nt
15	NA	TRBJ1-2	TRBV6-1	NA	CASSDYRVGIAGYTF	TGTGCCAGCAGTGACTACAGGGTCGGGATCGCGGGCTACACCTTC
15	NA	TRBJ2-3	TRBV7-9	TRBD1	CASSSTQGAKDTQYF	TGTGCCAGCAGCTCCACTCAGGGGGCGAAAGATACGCAGTATTTT
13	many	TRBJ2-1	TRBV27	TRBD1	CASSVGQGPEQFF	TGTGCCAGCAGTGTCGGACAGGGCCCTGAGCAGTTCTTC
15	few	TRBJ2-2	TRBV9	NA	CASSLVGERTGELFF	TGTGCCAGCAGCTTAGTGGGGGAGCGGACCGGGGAGCTGTTTTTT
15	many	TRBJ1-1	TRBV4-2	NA	CASSHLQGSPTEAFF	TGTGCCAGCAGCCACCTCCAGGGGAGTCCCACTGAAGCTTTCTTT
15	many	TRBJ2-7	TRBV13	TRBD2	CASSPSTAGGLEQYF	TGTGCCAGCAGCCCCTCCACGGCGGGGGGGCTCGAGCAGTACTTC
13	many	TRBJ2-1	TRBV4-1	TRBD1	CASSPNRGNEQFF	TGCGCCAGCAGCCCGAACAGGGGCAATGAGCAGTTCTTC
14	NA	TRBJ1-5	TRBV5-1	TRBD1	CASSPGTDDQPQHF	TGCGCCAGCAGCCCAGGGACAGACGATCAGCCCCAGCATTTT
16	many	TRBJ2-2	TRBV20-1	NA	CSAKPPRGIFTGELFF	TGCAGTGCTAAACCGCCCAGGGGAATATTCACCGGGGAGCTGTTTTTT
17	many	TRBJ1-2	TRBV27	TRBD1	CASRKNRDRGLNYGYTF	TGTGCCAGTCGAAAAAACCGGGACAGGGGGCTTAACTATGGCTACACCTTC
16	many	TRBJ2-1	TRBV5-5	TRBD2	CASSVLVAGDYNEQFF	TGTGCCAGCAGCGTCCTCGTTGCGGGGGATTACAATGAGCAGTTCTTC
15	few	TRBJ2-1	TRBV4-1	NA	CASSQGPFQATEQFF	TGCGCCAGCAGCCAAGGGCCCTTTCAAGCCACTGAGCAGTTCTTC
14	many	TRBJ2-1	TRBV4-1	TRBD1	CASSQGLGGAEQFF	TGCGCCAGCAGCCAAGGCCTAGGGGGCGCTGAGCAGTTCTTC
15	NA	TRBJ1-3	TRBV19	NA	CASSPYLGDGNTIYF	TGTGCCAGTAGCCCTTATTTGGGTGACGGAAACACCATATATTTT
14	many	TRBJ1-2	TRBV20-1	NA	CSAREEGRNYGYTF	TGCAGTGCTAGAGAGGAGGGACGTAACTATGGCTACACCTTC
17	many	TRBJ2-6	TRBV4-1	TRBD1	CASSLTGTVTGANVLTF	TGCGCCAGCAGCCTTACCGGGACAGTAACTGGGGCCAACGTCCTGACTTTC
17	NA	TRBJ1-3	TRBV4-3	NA	CASSQDGQGLSGNTIYF	TGCGCCAGCAGCCAAGACGGCCAGGGGCTCTCTGGAAACACCATATATTTT
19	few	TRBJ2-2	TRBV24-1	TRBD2	CATSGPGLAGGTNTGELFF	TGTGCCACCAGTGGCCCTGGGCTAGCGGGGGGCACGAACACCGGGGAGCTGTTTTTT
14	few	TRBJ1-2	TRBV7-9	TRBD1	CASSPTGTNYGYTF	TGTGCCAGCAGCCCGACAGGGACTAACTATGGCTACACCTTC
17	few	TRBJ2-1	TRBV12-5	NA	CASEGEPGTLSYNEQFF	TGTGCTAGTGAAGGAGAACCCGGCACTCTATCCTACAATGAGCAGTTCTTC
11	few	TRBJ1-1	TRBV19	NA	CASTIGTEAFF	TGTGCCAGTACAATAGGGACTGAAGCTTTCTTT
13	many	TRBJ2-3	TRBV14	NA	CASSRHSTDTQYF	TGTGCCAGCAGCCGACATAGCACAGATACGCAGTATTTT
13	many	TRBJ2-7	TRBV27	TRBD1	CASSSTGAYEQYF	TGTGCCAGCAGTTCGACAGGGGCCTACGAGCAGTACTTC
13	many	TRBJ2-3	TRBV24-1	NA	CATSGDSTDTQYF	TGTGCCACCAGTGGTGACAGCACAGATACGCAGTATTTT
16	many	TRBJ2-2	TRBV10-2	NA	CASSESSSGHSGELFF	TGCGCCAGCAGTGAGTCGAGTTCGGGTCATAGCGGGGAGCTGTTTTTT
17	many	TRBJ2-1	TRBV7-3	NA	CASSRYSTSSSYNEQFF	TGTGCCAGCAGCCGTTACTCGACCTCAAGCTCCTACAATGAGCAGTTCTTC
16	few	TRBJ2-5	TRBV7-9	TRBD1	CASSPWTGDTQETQYF	TGTGCCAGCAGCCCCTGGACAGGAGACACCCAAGAGACCCAGTACTTC
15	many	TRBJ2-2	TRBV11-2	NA	CASTNRVGYTGELFF	TGTGCCAGCACCAACAGGGTCGGGTACACCGGGGAGCTGTTTTTT
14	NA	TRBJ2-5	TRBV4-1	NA	CASSQGGDQETQYF	TGCGCCAGCAGCCAAGGTGGGGACCAAGAGACCCAGTACTTC